This T cell receptor beta chain was observed in a study of T-cell memory formation after mild COVID-19 (dated by TCRdb to about 2021). Some background on the complete study: TCR sequence clusters from the two donors were found to be largely donor specific. T-cell clones expanding and contracting after mild COVID-19 in a couple of donors were tracked by longitudinal TCRalpha and TCRbeta repertoire sequencing. The cohort was made up of two young adult volunteers, one female and one male, who were previously healthy. Overall study results and their limits: SARS-CoV-2 specificity was not confirmed for the second-wave clones peaking on day 37. The study included only a couple of mild cases, and larger cohorts that include severe cases with pre-infection samples were judged to be necessary. Contracting CD4+ clones appeared mostly in the CM and EM memory subsets, whereas CD8+ clones were enriched in EMRA. Balanced CD4/CD8 phenotypes were observed for clones contracting from day 15 to 85, whereas a bias towards CD4+ was observed for a second wave of clones expanding from day 15 to 37. Some responding clones were detected in pre-infection memory, suggesting pre-existing cross-reactive memory T cells joined the SARS-CoV-2 response.

Sequencing instrument: Illumina NovaSeq 6000. TCRalpha and TCRbeta cDNA libraries were constructed by 5'RACE with constant-segment primers, with sample barcodes and unique molecular identifiers being introduced. RNA was extracted from every sample with Trizol reagent. Libraries were amplified in two PCR steps, with a second sample barcode and Illumina TruSeq adapters added in the second step. Libraries were sequenced on an Illumina NovaSeq with 2 x 150 bp paired-end reads. The paper's processing steps were these. Demultiplexing of reads and collapsing into UMI-guided consensus sequences were performed with migec v1.2.7. With mixcr v2.1.11, UMI consensuses were aligned to TRA and TRB V and J templates and assembled into clonotypes. A clonotype was counted as expanded or contracted only if both edgeR and NoisET called the change significant, with noise models trained on biological replicates. For edgeR calls, the cutoffs were a false discovery rate-adjusted p below 0.01 and a log2 fold-change threshold of 1. As an exploratory analysis of dynamics, max-normalized trajectories of the 1000 most abundant clonotypes were examined by PCA with hierarchical clustering. Separately sequenced CD4+ and CD8+ repertoires were used to assign the CD4 or CD8 phenotype of responding clones. TCRdb cleaned the public reads at Q25 with fastp, built clones with MiXCR and kept in-frame beta chains. Each record represents a unique CDR3 protein, reported with the most common genes and DNA among its rows. TCRdb's processing, not the authors' own work, is the source of the V and J calls. The sample profile shows 100,000 or so distinct CDR3 sequences; around 10% of them were found once. In total, the top ten clones hold around 39% of the sample.

As concerns this clonotype: Its antigen target is currently unknown. No per-base quality is available; no much larger clone lies one base away.

The germline V gene gives CDR1 as SGHDN and CDR2 as FVKESK. The cysteine opens and the phenylalanine closes a CDR3 of 14 amino acids. CDR3 DNA is the only sequence kept; it has 42 bases, read in frame from the first base. The V end loses 5 bases and the J end loses 1 base, and a stretch of 11 bases separates them. Ficoll-Paque density gradient centrifugation was used to isolate PBMCs. This chain is built from TRBV14 and TRBJ2-5; TRBD1 is a possible D gene, resting on 5 matching bases. This clonotype originated in a man between 18 and 35 years old who had mild COVID-19 (a few samples of this study predate the infection). The sample titles of this study are shuffled in the database, so cell type and time point are left out; the donor was told from shared clones. Sequenced input: PBMCs or a T cell subset sorted from them (not recorded which). The bases read TGTGCCAGCAGCAAGGGGTTAGGCCAAGAGACCCAGTACTTC. The encoded protein is CASSKGLGQETQYF.